This T cell receptor beta chain was captured in a study of neurological immune-mediated disorders. This clonotype was observed many times. Stored at -80 C, 2 million PBMCs were the source of the unsorted libraries. Over 170 million TCR-beta sequences (from 15-18 subjects) were yielded by each sequencing run. From the 5' RACE reads, TCRdb called clonotypes with MiXCR, one entry per CDR3 protein. The sample carries 60,000 to 85,000 distinct CDR3 sequences, 5.2% recorded once. Germline CDR1 is MNHNY and CDR2 is SVGAGI (reference sequence). There are 13 residues in the CDR3. The ends lost 6 bases at V and 6 bases at J; junction bases unmatched: 4.

Input material: PBMCs. V usage is TRBV6-6 and J usage is TRBJ2-7; 11 positions match TRBD1. This clonotype originated in a man in his late teens or twenties with multiple sclerosis. This CDR3 is CASRAGTGGEQYF. CDR3 coding DNA: TGTGCCAGCAGGGCTGGGACAGGGGGCGAGCAGTACTTC.